This T cell receptor (beta chain) emerged from a study of prognosis after radiotherapy for stage I lung cancer. Study-level findings and limits: Clone counts measured for unique TCRs fell after stereotactic body radiation therapy, median 10,088 versus 6,861.

Genomic DNA provided the template from which TCR beta CDR3 was amplified by two-round multiplex PCR. It was primers specific to each TRBV and TRBJ gene that first-round PCR used. MiXCR, run by TCRdb on the multiplex PCR reads, gives a single entry per CDR3 protein. The table lists approximately 35,000 distinct CDR3 sequences, less than 35% of them singletons. In its sample, this clonotype was seen many times. Antigen specificity is unknown. This sequence was found in a donor aged 50 or older with non-small cell lung cancer. Sequencing was performed on PBMCs, taken before or after stereotactic body radiation therapy (not recorded which).

The CDR3 sequence: CASSSRGTGVGYTF. The DNA of the CDR3 is TGTGCCAGCAGTTCTAGAGGGACAGGGGTCGGCTACACCTTC. This chain links TRBV27 with TRBJ1-2; 10 bases line up with TRBD1. The CDR3 loop spans 14 amino acids. Germline CDR1 MNHEY, CDR2 SMNVEV (reference sequence). V shed 4 bases, J shed 8 bases, and the junction held 7 bases outside the gene matches.